This T cell receptor (beta chain) was observed in a study of blood T cells in healthy people across ages. The second PCR ran about 6 to 12 cycles with a sample-barcoded 5' primer and J-beta primers. Every individual sample yielded 3 million or more paired-end reads (each containing CDR3). TCRdb reprocessed the 5' RACE reads via MiXCR and lists one record per CDR3 protein. The sample records approximately 800,000 distinct CDR3 sequences, approximately 55% being singletons. Trimming took 5 bases from V and 6 from J; bases not matched to a gene: 8. The CDR3 covers 16 residues. Germline loops: CDR1 SGHTA, CDR2 FQGNSA. Drawing of peripheral blood yielded about 10 milliliters from each donor.

Source material: blood. The sequence was obtained from a man at least 80 years old in good health. The V call is TRBV7-2, the J call TRBJ2-3; 13 bases match TRBD2. The CDR3 nucleotides read TGTGCCAGCAGCCCTGGACTAGCGGGAGAGGGGGATACGCAGTATTTT. Amino acids: CASSPGLAGEGDTQYF.